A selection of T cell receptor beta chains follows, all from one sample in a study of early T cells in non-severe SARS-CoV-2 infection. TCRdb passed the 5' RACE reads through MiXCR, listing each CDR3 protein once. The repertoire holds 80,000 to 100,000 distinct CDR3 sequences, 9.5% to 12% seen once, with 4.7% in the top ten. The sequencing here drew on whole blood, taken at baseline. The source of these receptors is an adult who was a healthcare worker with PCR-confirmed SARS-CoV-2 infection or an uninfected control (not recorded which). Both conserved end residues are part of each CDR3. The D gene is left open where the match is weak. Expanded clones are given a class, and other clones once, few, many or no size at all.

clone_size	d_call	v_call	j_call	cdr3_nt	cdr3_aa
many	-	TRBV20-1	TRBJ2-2	TGCAGTGCTAGAGATCTAGGGGAGTGGAAGACCGGGGAGCTGTTTTTT	CSARDLGEWKTGELFF
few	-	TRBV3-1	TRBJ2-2	TGTGCCAGCAGCCAAGTCGGGGGAACCGGGGAGCTGTTTTTT	CASSQVGGTGELFF
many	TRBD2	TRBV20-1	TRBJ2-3	TGCAGTGCTAGAGGTCAGGGAGGGCCAGATACGCAGTATTTT	CSARGQGGPDTQYF
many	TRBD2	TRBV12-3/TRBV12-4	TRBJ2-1	TGTGCCAGCAGTTTTCCCGGGACTAGCGGGGGCCGCTACAATGAGCAGTTCTTC	CASSFPGTSGGRYNEQFF
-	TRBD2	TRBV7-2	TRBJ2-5	TGTGCCAGCAGCTTCCTAGCGGGAGGGGAAGAGACCCAGTACTTC	CASSFLAGGEETQYF
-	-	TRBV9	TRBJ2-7	TGTGCCAGCAGCGTAGATGCGGCAGCGAACTACGAGCAGTACTTC	CASSVDAAANYEQYF
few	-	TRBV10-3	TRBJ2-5	TGTGCCATCAGACGTAGCTTAGAAGAGACCCAGTACTTC	CAIRRSLEETQYF
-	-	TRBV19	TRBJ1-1	TGTGCCAGTAGTATAGATCCCCCGGGGAACACTGAAGCTTACTTT	CASSIDPPGNTEAYF
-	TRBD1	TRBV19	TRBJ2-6	TGTGCCAGCCTCGACGGACAGGGCTTTTCTGGGGCCAACGTCCTAACTTTC	CASLDGQGFSGANVLTF
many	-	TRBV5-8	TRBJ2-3	TGTGCCAGCAGCCGACCTAGCACAGATACGCAGTATTTT	CASSRPSTDTQYF
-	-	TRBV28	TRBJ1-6	TGTGCCAGCAGTCCAATTGCGGATTCACCCCTCCACTTT	CASSPIADSPLHF
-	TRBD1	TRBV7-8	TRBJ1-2	TGTGCCAGCAGCCGTCAGTTGACAGGGTCTGGCTACACCTTC	CASSRQLTGSGYTF
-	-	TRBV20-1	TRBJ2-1	TGCAGTGCTAGTTTGTTCCCCAGTTCCGACAATGAGCAGTTCTTC	CSASLFPSSDNEQFF
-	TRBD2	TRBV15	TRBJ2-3	TGTGCCACCAGCAGGCTCGGGACTAGCGGGGCTAGCACAGATACGCAGTATTTT	CATSRLGTSGASTDTQYF
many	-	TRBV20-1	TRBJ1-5	TGCAGTGCTAGAGGCCTAGACAGCGGGAATCAGCCCCAGCATTTT	CSARGLDSGNQPQHF
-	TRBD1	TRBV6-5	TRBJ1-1	TGTGCCAGCAGAACAGGGGGCGGCGGAAAAAACACTGAAGCTTTCTTT	CASRTGGGGKNTEAFF
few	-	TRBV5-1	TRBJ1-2	TGCGCCAGCAGCTTGGGCAGTTTGGGCATTAACTATGGCTACACCTTC	CASSLGSLGINYGYTF
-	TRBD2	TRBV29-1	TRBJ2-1	TGCAGCGCCGCCCCGGGACTAGCGGACAATGAGCAGTTCTTC	CSAAPGLADNEQFF
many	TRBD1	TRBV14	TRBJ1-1	TGTGCCAGCAGGAGACAGGGTGAAGCGGCTGAAGCTTTCTTT	CASRRQGEAAEAFF